The T cell receptor beta chain described here comes from a study of read filtering for tumor transcriptome and immune sequencing. Study in general: By R-ISS, stages I, II and III held 8, 16 and 7 patients. Whole-transcriptome libraries were prepared after DNase treatment.

At the time of active disease, bone marrow was collected from every patient. V gave up 3 bases and J gave up 10 bases, with 10 bases separating them. The CDR3 contains 11 residues. Study-wide results and limits: Around 80% of IR-seq clonotypes had a single read, yet these held around 3.3% of reads.

This library used about 400 ng RNA and molecular barcoded adaptors spanning alpha/delta and beta/gamma chains. TCRdb recomputed calls from the reads with MiXCR, one row per CDR3 protein. The data show roughly 90,000 distinct CDR3 sequences, approximately 13% seen once. In the case of this clonotype: Its antigen is unknown. This could be a read error, since a much larger clone is one nucleotide away.

Sequencing was performed on a population of CD138-negative cells sorted from bone marrow. The TCR originated in a donor at least 40 years old with multiple myeloma. This rearrangement joins TRBV12-3 or TRBV12-4 to TRBJ2-7; D may be TRBD1 (6 bases). The CDR3 DNA sequence: TGTGCCAGCAGTTTCGACAGGACACAGTACTTC. It codes for CASSFDRTQYF.